This T cell receptor beta chain is from a study of post-analysis software for immune sequencing data (dated by TCRdb to the mid-2010s). Background on the whole study: The recorded disease courses included relapsing-remitting, secondary progressive and progressive-relapsing multiple sclerosis, and some patients had no subtype annotation. Patient repertoires were compared against 11 to 12 previously published healthy control repertoires from donors aged roughly 6 to 28 years. A subset of samples was prepared in parallel using single-end sample barcoding, then pooled and co-amplified after Illumina adapter ligation.

Study-wide conclusions, independent of this receptor: The multiple sclerosis patient group was slightly younger than the control group. Strong co-clustering of samples prepared in the same batch was shown by direct clustering with F measure, prompting a batch-effect correction. Normalized Chao1 diversity was significantly lower in multiple sclerosis patients than controls, suggesting substantial peripheral T-cell clonal expansion. Patients showed significantly higher frequencies than controls for about five TRBV segments, among them TRBV5-6, TRBV5-1 and TRBV20-1.

With regard to this clonotype: It has no known antigen specificity. The input lacks base qualities; no much larger clone sits a single base away.

Trimming removed 2 bases from V and 4 bases from J, leaving 9 bases between the germline ends. The CDR3, cysteine through phenylalanine, is 15 amino acids long. The sequence is cut down to CDR3 DNA, 45 bases in frame from base 1. CDR1 and CDR2, looked up from the germline V gene (reference sequence), are MNHNY and SVGAGI. The method was PCR. Sequenced on an Illumina HiSeq 2500. Unique molecular identifiers were incorporated into TCR beta cDNA libraries to reduce PCR and sequencing biases. Every 1 to 10 million input T cells yielded 500,000 or so cDNA molecules, meaning each molecule approximated one T cell. The same protocol used for the earlier healthy control dataset was applied to prepare and sequence the patient libraries. Within a given batch, samples were prepared together, multiplexed and sequenced on the same HiSeq lane. In the paper's pipeline: MIGEC handled the raw barcoded reads, throwing out single-read molecular identifier groups before consensus assembly and CDR3 extraction. Clonotype tables were post-analysed with VDJtools, normalizing diversity by down-sampling all datasets to the smallest sample size. To correct batch-related cross-sample contamination, repertoire overlap clustering matched CDR3 amino acid sequences but not nucleotide sequences. TCRdb reworked the public reads: Q25 trimming with fastp, MiXCR clone assembly, productive beta chains retained. For every CDR3 protein sequence, its rows merge into one entry that carries the most common genes and DNA. The V and J calls shown here were made by TCRdb, not taken from the authors' results. Here the sample has roughly 580,000 distinct CDR3 sequences; 44% occur a single time. 1.5% to 2% of the sample is held by the ten biggest clonotypes.

To demonstrate the VDJtools post-analysis software, the study profiled TCR beta repertoires from the peripheral blood of 13 young patients with multiple sclerosis. The multiple sclerosis patients were children and adolescents between roughly 6 and 16 years of age. The chain uses TRBV6-6 and TRBJ2-6; the D gene is unclear. Specimen: blood. This receptor was identified in a girl aged 10 to 17 with multiple sclerosis. In nucleotides, the sequence is TGTGCCAGCAGTTACGGATCCGGCGGGGCCAACGTCCTGACTTTC. Its coded protein is CASSYGSGGANVLTF.